This T cell receptor beta chain was documented in a study of CD8 T cell repertoires and HIV-1 epitope variants. A remark on this clone: Its antigen is not known.

The data were produced by immunoSEQ multiplex PCR, yet TCRdb's version contains in-frame clones alone and is incomplete. This table holds thousands of clones, 65% to 70% found once. Source material: cultured CD8+ T cells derived from PBMCs. This sequence originates from a male donor with HIV.

DNA for the CDR3: TGTGCCAGCAGTTTATTAGCGGGGCAGGGGCCCGAAGCTTTCTTT. This encodes CASSLLAGQGPEAFF. The chain is built from TRBV28 and TRBJ1-1; D might be TRBD1 (6 bases). The CDR3 is made up of 15 amino acids. Germline V gene sequence: CDR1 MDHEN, CDR2 SYDVKM. The V and J ends lost 1 base and 8 bases respectively, with 17 bases between them.